The sequence of this T cell receptor beta chain was determined in a study of blood T cell repertoires in COVID-19. CDR3 length: 14 residues. Trimming at V came to 2 bases and at J to 3 bases, leaving 2 bases not matched to a gene. Germline-derived CDR1 and CDR2 are SGHTA and FQGNSA. Profiling relied on immunoSEQ multiplex PCR, and the TCRdb table lists in-frame clones only, not all of them. The sample consists of around 450,000 clones, 87% of them appearing once. The chain couples TRBV7-2 to TRBJ2-7, with 9 bases aligning to TRBD1. The TCR originated in a woman between 18 and 30 years old who had recovered from COVID-19. Sequenced: PBMCs or T cells enriched from blood (not recorded which). The CDR3 nucleotides read TGTGCCAGCAGCTTATACAGGGGGCACTACGAGCAGTACTTC. The encoded protein is CASSLYRGHYEQYF. Looking up the rest from reference TRBV7-2 and TRBJ2-7 gives the full variable domain: GAGVSQSPSNKVTEKGKDVELRCDPISGHTALYWYRQSLGQGLEFLIYFQGNSAPDKSGLPSDRFSAERTGGSVSTLTIQRTQQEDSAVYLCASSLYRGHYEQYFGPGTRLTVT.